The T cell receptor beta chain described here comes from a study of T-cell reconstitution after alpha-beta-depleted transplantation in children. Unique molecular identifiers were used to barcode this TCRbeta library. TCRdb reprocessed the PCR reads via MiXCR and lists one record per CDR3 protein. This table has roughly 500,000 distinct CDR3 sequences, approximately 20% appearing once. This clonotype came up a few times. Per the germline V gene, CDR1 is SQVTM and CDR2 is ANQGSEA. Trimming removed 5 bases at V and 4 bases at J, with 15 bases between. The CDR3 extends over 14 amino acids. This sequence originates from a human donor who donated a stem cell graft to a child with acute lymphoblastic leukemia. Sequencing was performed on PBMCs from the stem cell graft donor, taken from the stem cell graft. The chain carries TRBV29-1 and TRBJ1-5; tentatively, D is TRBD1 (5 bases). DNA for the CDR3: TGCAGCGTTACGGATGGGGGGTTTAATCAGCCCCAGCATTTT. Its translation is CSVTDGGFNQPQHF.